The source of this TCR beta chain is a study of T cells in Graves' hyperthyroidism and ophthalmopathy. TCR beta CDR3 regions were amplified from RNA transcripts. TCR CDR3 underwent first-round RT-PCR with the HTBI primer set. MiXCR, run by TCRdb on the multiplex PCR reads, gives a single entry per CDR3 protein. The data hold around 340,000 distinct CDR3 sequences, with around 20% observed a single time. This TCR was recovered from a woman between 45 and 60 years old with Graves' hyperthyroidism. The sequencing sample was made of blood.

This CDR3 is CASSQDLSGNTIYF. CDR3 coding DNA: TGTGCCAGCAGCCAAGATCTCTCTGGAAACACCATATATTTT. The chain has TRBV11-2 and TRBJ1-3; D call uncertain. CDR1 is SGHAT, CDR2 FQNNGV, per germline. The CDR3 runs 14 residues. The V end lost 5 bases, the J end lost 0 bases, and 8 bases lay between the germline ends.